The entry that follows covers one T cell receptor (beta chain) sequence. Its target is unknown. The data were taken from a study of T cell responses to AZD1222 COVID-19 vaccine. Clones were sequenced by immunoSEQ multiplex PCR, and TCRdb holds only the in-frame ones, with some missing. The table records roughly 100,000 clones, roughly 80% of them present only once. Overall study results and limits: Once two AZD1222 doses were given, Spike-specific TCR breadth and depth went up. Repertoire sampling was restricted to post-peak T cell response timepoints.

V dropped 2 bases and J dropped 0 bases, with 16 bases sitting between them. CDR1 and CDR2 (germline): MNHNS, SASEGT. This CDR3 contains 17 residues. This rearrangement joins TRBV6-1 to TRBJ1-2, with a weak D call TRBD1 (5 bases). Here the sequenced sample was peripheral blood, taken on day 0 of AZD1222 vaccination. This receptor was identified in an adult in good health. Here the CDR3 DNA reads TGTGCCAGCAGTGAATGGGGCCTCACAAACTCTAACTATGGCTACACCTTC. Translated, it gives CASSEWGLTNSNYGYTF.